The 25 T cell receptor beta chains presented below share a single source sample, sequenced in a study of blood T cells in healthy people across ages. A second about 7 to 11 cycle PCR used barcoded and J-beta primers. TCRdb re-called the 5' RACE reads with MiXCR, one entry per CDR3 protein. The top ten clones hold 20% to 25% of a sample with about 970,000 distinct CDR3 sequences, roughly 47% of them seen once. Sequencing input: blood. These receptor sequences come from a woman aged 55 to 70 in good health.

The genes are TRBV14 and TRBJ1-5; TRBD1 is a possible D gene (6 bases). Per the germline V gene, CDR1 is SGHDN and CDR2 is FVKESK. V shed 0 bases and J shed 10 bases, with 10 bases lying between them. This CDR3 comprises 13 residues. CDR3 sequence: CASSQEQGSPQHF. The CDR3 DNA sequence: TGTGCCAGCAGCCAAGAACAGGGAAGCCCCCAGCATTTT.

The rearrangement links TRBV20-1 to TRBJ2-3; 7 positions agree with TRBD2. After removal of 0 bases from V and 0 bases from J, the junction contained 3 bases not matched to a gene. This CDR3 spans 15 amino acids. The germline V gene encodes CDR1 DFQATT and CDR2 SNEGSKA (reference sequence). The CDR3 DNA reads TGCAGTGCTAGAGATCTGCGGGAGAGCACAGATACGCAGTATTTT. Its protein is CSARDLRESTDTQYF.

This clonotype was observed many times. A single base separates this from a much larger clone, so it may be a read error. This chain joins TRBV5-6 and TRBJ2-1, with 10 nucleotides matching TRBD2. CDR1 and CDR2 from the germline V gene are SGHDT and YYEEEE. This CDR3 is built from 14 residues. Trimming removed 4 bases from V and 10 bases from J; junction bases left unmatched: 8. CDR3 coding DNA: TGTGCCAGCAGCGAGAGAGCGGGAGGGCGAGAGCAGTTCTTC. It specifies CASSERAGGREQFF.

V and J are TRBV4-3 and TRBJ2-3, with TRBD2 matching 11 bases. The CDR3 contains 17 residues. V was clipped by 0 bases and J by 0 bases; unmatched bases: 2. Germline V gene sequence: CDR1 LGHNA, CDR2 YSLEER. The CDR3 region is CASSQDGTSGSTDTQYF. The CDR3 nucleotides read TGCGCCAGCAGCCAAGATGGGACTAGCGGAAGCACAGATACGCAGTATTTT.

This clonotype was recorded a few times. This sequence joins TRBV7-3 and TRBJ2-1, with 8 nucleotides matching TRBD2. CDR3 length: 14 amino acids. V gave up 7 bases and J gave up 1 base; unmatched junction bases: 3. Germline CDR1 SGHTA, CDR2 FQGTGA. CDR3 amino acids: CASKERGSYNEQFF. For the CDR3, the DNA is TGTGCCAGCAAGGAGCGGGGGTCCTACAATGAGCAGTTCTTC.

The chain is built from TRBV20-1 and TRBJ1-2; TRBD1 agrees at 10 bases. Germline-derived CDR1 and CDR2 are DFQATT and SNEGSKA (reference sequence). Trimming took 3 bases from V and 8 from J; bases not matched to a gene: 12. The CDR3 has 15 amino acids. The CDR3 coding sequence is TGCAGTGCTAGTGAATCCCCGGGACAGGGGAGAGGCTACACCTTC. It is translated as CSASESPGQGRGYTF.

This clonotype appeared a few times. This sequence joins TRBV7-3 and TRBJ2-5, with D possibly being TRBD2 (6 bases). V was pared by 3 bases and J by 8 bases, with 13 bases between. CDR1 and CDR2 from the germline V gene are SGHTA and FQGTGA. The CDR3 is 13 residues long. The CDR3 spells CASSFDHGGTQYF. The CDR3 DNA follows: TGTGCCAGCAGCTTCGACCACGGGGGAACCCAGTACTTC.

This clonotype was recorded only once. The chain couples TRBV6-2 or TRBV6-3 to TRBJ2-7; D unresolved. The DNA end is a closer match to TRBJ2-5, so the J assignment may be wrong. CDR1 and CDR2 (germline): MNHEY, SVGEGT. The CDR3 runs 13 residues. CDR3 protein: CASSLTPGETQYF. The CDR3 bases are TGTGCCAGCAGCTTAACCCCCGGGGAGACCCAGTACTTC.

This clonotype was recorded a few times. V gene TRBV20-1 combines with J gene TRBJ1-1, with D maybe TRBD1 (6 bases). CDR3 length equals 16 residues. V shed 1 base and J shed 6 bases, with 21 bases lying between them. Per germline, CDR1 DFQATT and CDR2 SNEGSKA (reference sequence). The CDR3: CSARVRGNRQIAEAFF. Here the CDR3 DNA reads TGCAGTGCTAGAGTAAGGGGGAACAGACAGATTGCTGAAGCTTTCTTT.

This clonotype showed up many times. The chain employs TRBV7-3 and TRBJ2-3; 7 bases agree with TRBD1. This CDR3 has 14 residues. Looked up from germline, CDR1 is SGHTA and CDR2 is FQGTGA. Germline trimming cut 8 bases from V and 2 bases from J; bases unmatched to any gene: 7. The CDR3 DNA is TGTGCCAGCCGACAGGGTACGGTCACAGATACGCAGTATTTT. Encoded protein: CASRQGTVTDTQYF. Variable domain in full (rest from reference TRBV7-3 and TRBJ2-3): GAGVSQTPSNKVTEKGKYVELRCDPISGHTALYWYRQSLGQGPEFLIYFQGTGAADDSGLPNDRFFAVRPEGSVSTLKIQRTERGDSAVYLCASRQGTVTDTQYFGPGTRLTVL.

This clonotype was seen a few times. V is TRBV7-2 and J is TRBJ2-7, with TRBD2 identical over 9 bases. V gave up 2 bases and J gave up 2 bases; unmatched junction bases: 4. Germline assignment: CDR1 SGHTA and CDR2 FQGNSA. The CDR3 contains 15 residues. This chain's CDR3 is CASSLQTSGTYEQYF. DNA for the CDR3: TGTGCCAGCAGCTTACAGACTAGCGGAACCTACGAGCAGTACTTC.

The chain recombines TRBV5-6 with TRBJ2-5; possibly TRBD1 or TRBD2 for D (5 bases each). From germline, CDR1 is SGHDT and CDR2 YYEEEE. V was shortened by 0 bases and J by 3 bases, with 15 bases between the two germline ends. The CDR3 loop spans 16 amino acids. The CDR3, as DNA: TGTGCCAGCAGCTTGGCCCGAGCGTTGGGGGAAGAGACCCAGTACTTC. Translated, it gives CASSLARALGEETQYF.

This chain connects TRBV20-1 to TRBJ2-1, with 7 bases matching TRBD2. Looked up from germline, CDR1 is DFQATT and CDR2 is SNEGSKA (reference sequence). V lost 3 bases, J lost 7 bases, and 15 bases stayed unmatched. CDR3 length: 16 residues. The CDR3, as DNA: TGCAGTGCTAGGGATGCGGGAGTAGGGCTATTTAATGAGCAGTTCTTC. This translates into CSARDAGVGLFNEQFF.

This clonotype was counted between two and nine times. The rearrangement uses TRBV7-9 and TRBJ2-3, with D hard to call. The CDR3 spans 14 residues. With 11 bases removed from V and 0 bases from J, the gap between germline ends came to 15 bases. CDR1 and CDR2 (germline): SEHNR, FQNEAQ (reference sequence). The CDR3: CASRLAESTDTQYF. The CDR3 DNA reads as TGTGCCTCCCGACTGGCGGAAAGCACAGATACGCAGTATTTT. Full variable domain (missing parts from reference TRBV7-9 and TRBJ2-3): DTGVSQNPRHKITKRGQNVTFRCDPISEHNRLYWYRQTLGQGPEFLTYFQNEAQLEKSRLLSDRFSAERPKGSFSTLEIQRTEQGDSAMYLCASRLAESTDTQYFGPGTRLTVL.

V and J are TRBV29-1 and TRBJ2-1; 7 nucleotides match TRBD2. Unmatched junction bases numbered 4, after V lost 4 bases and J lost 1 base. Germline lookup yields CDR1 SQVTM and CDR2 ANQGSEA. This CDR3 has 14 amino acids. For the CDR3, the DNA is TGCAGCGTTGTCGGGGGGAAGTCCTACAATGAGCAGTTCTTC. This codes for CSVVGGKSYNEQFF.

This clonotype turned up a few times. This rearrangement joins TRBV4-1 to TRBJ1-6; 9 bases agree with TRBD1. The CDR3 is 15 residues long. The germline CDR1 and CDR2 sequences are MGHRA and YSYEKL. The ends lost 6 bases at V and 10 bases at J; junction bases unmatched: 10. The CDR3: CASRVPGQGGSPLHF. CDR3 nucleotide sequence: TGCGCCAGCAGGGTTCCGGGACAGGGTGGATCACCCCTCCACTTT.

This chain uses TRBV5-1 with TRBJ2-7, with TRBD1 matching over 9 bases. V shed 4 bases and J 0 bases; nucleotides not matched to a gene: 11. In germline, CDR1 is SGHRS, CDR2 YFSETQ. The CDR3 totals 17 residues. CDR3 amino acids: CASSAPGTGKGSYEQYF. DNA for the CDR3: TGCGCCAGCAGCGCTCCCGGGACAGGGAAGGGCTCCTACGAGCAGTACTTC. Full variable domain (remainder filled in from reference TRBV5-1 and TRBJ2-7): KAGVTQTPRYLIKTRGQQVTLSCSPISGHRSVSWYQQTPGQGLQFLFEYFSETQRNKGNFPGRFSGRQFSNSRSEMNVSTLELGDSALYLCASSAPGTGKGSYEQYFGPGTRLTVT.

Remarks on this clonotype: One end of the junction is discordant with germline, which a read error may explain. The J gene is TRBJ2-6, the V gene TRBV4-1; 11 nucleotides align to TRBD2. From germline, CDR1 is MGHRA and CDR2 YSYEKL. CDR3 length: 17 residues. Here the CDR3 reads CAGSQTGLADGANVLTF. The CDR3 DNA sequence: TGCGCCGGCAGCCAGACGGGACTAGCGGATGGGGCCAACGTCCTGACTTTC.

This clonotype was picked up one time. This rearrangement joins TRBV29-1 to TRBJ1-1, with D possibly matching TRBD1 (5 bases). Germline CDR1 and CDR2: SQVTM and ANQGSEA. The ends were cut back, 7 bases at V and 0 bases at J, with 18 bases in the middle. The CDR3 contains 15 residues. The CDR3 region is CSAPGWGGLNTEAFF. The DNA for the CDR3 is TGCAGCGCCCCTGGCTGGGGGGGATTGAACACTGAAGCTTTCTTT.

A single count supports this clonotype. CDR3 in DNA: TGTGCCAGCAGTGAAACCGGGACGCAGGGGTGGGAGACCCAGTACTTC. Protein: CASSETGTQGWETQYF. The chain carries TRBV2 and TRBJ2-5, with D possibly TRBD1 on 6 matching bases. The CDR3 is made up of 16 amino acids. The V gene lost 2 bases and the J gene lost 5 bases, with 18 bases spanning the gap. Germline V gene lookup returns CDR1 SNHLY and CDR2 FYNNEI.

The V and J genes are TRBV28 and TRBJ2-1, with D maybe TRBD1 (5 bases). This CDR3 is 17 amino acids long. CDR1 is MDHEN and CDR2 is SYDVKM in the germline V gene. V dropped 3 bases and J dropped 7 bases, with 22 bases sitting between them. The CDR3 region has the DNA TGTGCCAGCAGTTTCAAACCGTGGGGCCACCTTCCTAATGAGCAGTTCTTC. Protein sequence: CASSFKPWGHLPNEQFF.

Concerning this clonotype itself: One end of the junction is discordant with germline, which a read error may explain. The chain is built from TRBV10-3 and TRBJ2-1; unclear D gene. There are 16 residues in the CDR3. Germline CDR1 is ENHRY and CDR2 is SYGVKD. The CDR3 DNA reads TGTGCCATCAGTGAGTCTTTGACTCCCTCCAACAATGAGCAGTTCTTC. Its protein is CAISESLTPSNNEQFF.

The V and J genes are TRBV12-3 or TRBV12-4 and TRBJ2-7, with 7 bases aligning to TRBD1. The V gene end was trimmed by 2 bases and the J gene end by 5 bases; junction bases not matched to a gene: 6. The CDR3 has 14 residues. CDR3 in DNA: TGTGCCAGCAGTTTAACAGGGGCTTTCGACGAGCAGTACTTC. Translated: CASSLTGAFDEQYF.

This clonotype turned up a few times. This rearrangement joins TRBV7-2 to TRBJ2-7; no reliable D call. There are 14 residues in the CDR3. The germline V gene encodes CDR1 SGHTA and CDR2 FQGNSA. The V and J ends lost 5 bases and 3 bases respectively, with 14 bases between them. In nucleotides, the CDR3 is TGTGCCAGCAGCCCCGTGGTAGCCGGCTACGAGCAGTACTTC. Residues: CASSPVVAGYEQYF.

The CDR3 DNA follows: TGCAGTGCTAGAGATCTGTGGGGGGAATCCTACAATGAGCAGTTCTTC. Its translation: CSARDLWGESYNEQFF. V gene TRBV20-1 combines with J gene TRBJ2-1, with D tentatively TRBD2 (6 bases). V dropped 0 bases and J dropped 1 base, with 13 bases sitting between them. Germline V gives CDR1 DFQATT, CDR2 SNEGSKA (reference sequence). This CDR3 comprises 16 residues.